Sequencing of this TCR beta chain was carried out in a study of blood T cell repertoires in COVID-19. In the original analysis: Amplification of reference gene primers provided the estimated nucleated cell counts. Method: immunoSEQ multiplex PCR; TCRdb's copy keeps in-frame clones and lacks some. For V, J and clone size, that table is used; D and trimming come from the DNA. The table shows under 200,000 clones, with 70% to 90% occurring only once. CDR3 length equals 13 residues. V was trimmed by 6 bases and J by 10 bases, leaving 13 bases between them. Germline-derived CDR1 and CDR2 are MDHEN and SYDVKM.

The clonotype comes from a woman of 80 years or more with COVID-19, enrolled during active disease. The chain uses TRBV28 and TRBJ1-6; TRBD1 is a possible D gene (6 bases). The sequencing input was peripheral blood. CDR3 nucleotides: TGTGCCAGCAGGGGAGCAGGGGTCTCACCCCTCCACTTT. It translates to CASRGAGVSPLHF.